Sequencing of this T cell receptor beta chain was carried out in a study of blood T cells in healthy people across ages. Whole-study results and caveats: PBMCs that were unsorted prevented a conclusive naive versus antigen-experienced comparison. Long-lived donors carried more naive CD4+ cells and greater diversity than aged donors. Considered underestimates were the diversity estimates obtained from one million T cells.

This clonotype was seen ten or more times. The antigen is not known. This CDR3 spans 13 amino acids. The germline CDR1 and CDR2 sequences are SGHTA and FQGTGA. Trimming left V 5 bases short and J 8 bases short, with 13 bases between. A second PCR of about 6 to 12 cycles used a sample-barcoded 5' primer and a J-beta primer mix. With 12 random nucleotides, a template-switch adaptor tagged each individual cDNA molecule. TCRdb reprocessed the 5' RACE reads with MiXCR, giving one entry per CDR3 protein. The table shows 1.5 million to 2 million distinct CDR3 sequences, with 28% occurring only once. The chain is built from TRBV7-3 and TRBJ2-1, with D unresolved. The material sequenced was blood. The sequence was collected from a woman aged 30 to 39 in good health. The DNA for the CDR3 is TGTGCCAGCAGCCCCCCTGGGTTCGATGAGCAGTTCTTC. Encoded protein: CASSPPGFDEQFF.